A single sample gave rise to the 25 T cell receptor beta chains below, sequenced in a study of blood T cell repertoires in COVID-19. TCRdb keeps only in-frame clones here, not all; method: immunoSEQ multiplex PCR. Among some 200,000 clones listed, under 85% were seen once. Sequencing was done on a sample of peripheral blood. These receptors all come from a woman aged 80 or over with COVID-19, enrolled during active disease.

The chain joins TRBV27 to TRBJ2-3; perhaps TRBD1 as D (6 bases). This CDR3 has 14 amino acids. The V end was cut by 3 bases, the J end by 5 bases, with 12 bases between. CDR1 and CDR2 from the germline V gene are MNHEY and SMNVEV (reference sequence). CDR3 coding DNA: TGTGCCAGCAGTTTGGGCAGGGGAAGAGATACGCAGTATTTT. Translation: CASSLGRGRDTQYF.

V gene TRBV5-1 combines with J gene TRBJ1-1, with 7 bases aligning to TRBD1. Per germline, CDR1 SGHRS and CDR2 YFSETQ. Trimming at V came to 0 bases and at J to 12 bases, leaving 5 bases not matched to a gene. This CDR3 is 12 amino acids long. The CDR3 sequence is CASSLEQGRSFF. CDR3 in DNA: TGCGCCAGCAGCTTGGAACAGGGGAGATCTTTCTTT.

This chain links TRBV18 with TRBJ2-3; TRBD2 aligns across 11 bases. Germline assignment: CDR1 KGHSH and CDR2 LQKENI. This CDR3 is built from 17 residues. With 3 bases clipped from V and 3 bases from J, the junction kept 8 bases outside the gene matches. CDR3 coding DNA: TGTGCCAGCTCACCCGCGACTAGCGGGGCGGGTACAGATACGCAGTATTTT. It encodes CASSPATSGAGTDTQYF.

The chain carries TRBV12-3 or TRBV12-4 and TRBJ2-7; TRBD1 is a possible D gene (6 bases). The CDR3 is made up of 13 amino acids. V lost 6 bases, J lost 0 bases, and 9 bases lay in between. CDR3 loop: CASRAGVSYEQYF. The CDR3 DNA sequence: TGTGCCAGCAGGGCAGGGGTCTCCTACGAGCAGTACTTC.

The chain combines TRBV28 with TRBJ2-3; 10 bases match TRBD1. V shed 4 bases and J 2 bases; nucleotides not matched to a gene: 6. The CDR3 is 16 residues long. The germline CDR1 and CDR2 sequences are MDHEN and SYDVKM. DNA of the CDR3: TGTGCCAGCAGTTCCGCCGGACAGGGGGACACAGATACGCAGTATTTT. It codes for CASSSAGQGDTDTQYF.

The chain joins TRBV18 to TRBJ2-6, with TRBD1 as a possible D gene (5 bases). The length of the CDR3 is 16 residues. V was shortened by 6 bases and J by 2 bases, with 14 bases between the two germline ends. Germline loops: CDR1 KGHSH, CDR2 LQKENI. Written as DNA, the CDR3 is TGTGCCAGCTCCACCGACAGATATACTGGGGCCAACGTCCTGACTTTC. It is translated as CASSTDRYTGANVLTF.

The V call is TRBV7-8, the J call TRBJ2-1; unclear D gene. This CDR3 comprises 11 residues. Per germline, CDR1 SGHVS and CDR2 FQNEAQ. Trimming pared 5 bases from V and 9 bases from J, leaving 8 bases between. CDR3 DNA sequence: TGTGCCAGCAGCGTCACCGGTGAGCAGTTCTTC. Its protein product is CASSVTGEQFF.

This sequence joins TRBV5-1 and TRBJ1-5, with 12 positions matching TRBD1. Unmatched junction bases numbered 4, after V lost 4 bases and J lost 2 bases. Per germline, CDR1 SGHRS and CDR2 YFSETQ. The CDR3 has 16 residues. The CDR3 nucleotides read TGCGCCAGCAGCGCGGGGACAGGGGGCGGCAATCAGCCCCAGCATTTT. It translates to CASSAGTGGGNQPQHF.

The chain is built from TRBV10-3 and TRBJ2-7; D unresolved. Trimming removed 0 bases at V and 4 bases at J, with 7 bases between. Germline CDR1 ENHRY, CDR2 SYGVKD. The CDR3 has 13 residues. CDR3 coding DNA: TGTGCCATCAGTGAGTCTTGGAGTTACGAGCAGTACTTC. It translates to CAISESWSYEQYF.

This rearrangement joins TRBV5-1 to TRBJ2-5; TRBD2 matches at 14 bases. CDR3 size: 19 residues. V lost 0 bases and J lost 2; bases outside the gene matches: 9. Germline CDR1 is SGHRS and CDR2 is YFSETQ. DNA for the CDR3: TGCGCCAGCAGCTTGGCCGGACTAGCGGGGGGCTCTTCACAAGAGACCCAGTACTTC. This sequence encodes CASSLAGLAGGSSQETQYF.

The rearrangement links TRBV5-4 to TRBJ1-1, with TRBD1 matching 10 bases. J was trimmed by 4 bases and V by 5 bases; bases with no gene match: 2. Germline V CDR1 and CDR2: SGHNT, YYREEE (reference sequence). The CDR3 has 13 amino acids. The CDR3 nucleotides read TGTGCCAGCAGGAGGGACAGGGGCACTGAAGCTTTCTTT. Protein: CASRRDRGTEAFF. The full variable domain, completed using reference TRBV5-4 and TRBJ1-1, is ETGVTQSPTHLIKTRGQQVTLRCSSQSGHNTVSWYQQALGQGPQFIFQYYREEENGRGNFPPRFSGLQFPNYSSELNVNALELDDSALYLCASRRDRGTEAFFGQGTRLTVV.

This clone was recorded many times. This chain links TRBV19 with TRBJ1-5; D call uncertain. The germline CDR1 and CDR2 sequences are LNHDA and SQIVND (reference sequence). Trimming stripped 3 bases from V and 4 bases from J, with 7 bases between. The CDR3 runs to 13 residues. CDR3 in amino acids: CASSIIANQPQHF. CDR3 bases: TGTGCCAGTAGTATTATTGCGAATCAGCCCCAGCATTTT.

V usage is TRBV28 and J usage is TRBJ2-7; tentatively, D is TRBD2 (7 bases). Germline CDR1 MDHEN, CDR2 SYDVKM. Between the trimmed V and J ends, which lost 7 bases and 2 bases, there was a span of 18 bases. The CDR3 is 15 amino acids. This chain's CDR3 is CASNRERGTAYEQYF. The CDR3 DNA reads as TGTGCCAGCAACAGGGAGCGGGGAACCGCCTACGAGCAGTACTTC. Using reference TRBV28 and TRBJ2-7 for the parts outside the CDR3, the full variable domain is DVKVTQSSRYLVKRTGEKVFLECVQDMDHENMFWYRQDPGLGLRLIYFSYDVKMKEKGDIPEGYSVSREKKERFSLILESASTNQTSMYLCASNRERGTAYEQYFGPGTRLTVT.

The chain uses TRBV25-1 and TRBJ1-1; tentative D call: TRBD1 (6 bases). This CDR3 is built from 15 residues. The germline V gene encodes CDR1 MGHDK and CDR2 SYGVNS. Trimming shortened V by 3 bases and J by 0 bases, and 11 bases separated the two germline ends. The CDR3 sequence is CASSEADRLNTEAFF. In DNA, the CDR3 is TGTGCCAGCAGTGAGGCCGACAGGCTGAACACTGAAGCTTTCTTT.

DNA for the CDR3: TGTGCCAGTAGCCCCTCGGGGTTCTACGAGCAGTACTTC. Protein product: CASSPSGFYEQYF. The chain uses TRBV19 and TRBJ2-7, with D maybe TRBD2 (5 bases). V was shortened by 6 bases and J by 3 bases, with 12 bases between the two germline ends. The CDR3 has 13 residues. The germline gives CDR1 LNHDA, CDR2 SQIVND (reference sequence). The variable domain in full, completed from reference TRBV19 and TRBJ2-7, reads DGGITQSPKYLFRKEGQNVTLSCEQNLNHDAMYWYRQDPGQGLRLIYYSQIVNDFQKGDIAEGYSVSREKKESFPLTVTSAQKNPTAFYLCASSPSGFYEQYFGPGTRLTVT.

The rearrangement uses TRBV7-9 and TRBJ2-1; TRBD2 matches at 14 bases. CDR1 is SEHNR and CDR2 is FQNEAQ in the germline V gene (reference sequence). V gave up 5 bases and J gave up 8 bases; unmatched junction bases: 5. CDR3 length: 15 amino acids. As DNA, the CDR3 is TGTGCCAGCAGCATGGGACTAGCGGGAGTTTATGAGCAGTTCTTC. Translating it yields CASSMGLAGVYEQFF.

The chain carries TRBV7-2 and TRBJ1-1; D not certain. V dropped 3 bases and J dropped 11 bases, with 13 bases sitting between them. The length of the CDR3 is 12 residues. Germline CDR1 is SGHTA and CDR2 is FQGNSA. The CDR3 DNA reads TGTGCCAGCAGCTTCGGGAGCCCAGGTGCTTTCTTT. It encodes CASSFGSPGAFF.

This rearrangement joins TRBV7-8 to TRBJ2-7; D unclear. Germline V gives CDR1 SGHVS, CDR2 FQNEAQ. The V end was cut by 7 bases, the J end by 0 bases, with 4 bases between. The CDR3 spans 11 residues. CDR3 nucleotides: TGTGCCAGCACCTCCTCCTACGAGCAGTACTTC. It yields the protein CASTSSYEQYF.

In this sample, this clone turned up once. V is TRBV28 and J is TRBJ2-1; 7 bases are shared with TRBD2. The CDR3 totals 13 residues. Germline values: CDR1 MDHEN, CDR2 SYDVKM. The CDR3 reads CRVGGSGNIEQFF. The CDR3 DNA is TGTAGGGTAGGAGGAAGCGGGAATATTGAGCAGTTCTTC.

CDR3 nucleotides: TGCGCCAGCAGCTTGGTCCCAGGGGGGAATTCACCCCTCCACTTT. Translation: CASSLVPGGNSPLHF. The chain joins TRBV5-1 to TRBJ1-6; 7 bases agree with TRBD1. Germline V CDR1 and CDR2: SGHRS, YFSETQ. This CDR3 has 15 amino acids. V was pared by 0 bases and J by 7 bases, with 4 bases of the junction left unmatched.

The DNA for the CDR3 is TGTGCCAGCAGACAGGGACCCGGCGGGACTGAAGCTTTCTTT. Protein product: CASRQGPGGTEAFF. This chain uses TRBV2 with TRBJ1-1, with a weak D call TRBD1 (6 bases). Trimming left V 6 bases short and J 5 bases short, with 16 bases between. CDR3 length: 14 residues. CDR1 and CDR2 from the germline V gene are SNHLY and FYNNEI.

J is TRBJ1-2 and V is TRBV5-1; D remains unclear. Trimming removed 0 bases from V and 7 bases from J, with 10 bases in between. CDR1 is SGHRS and CDR2 is YFSETQ in the germline V gene. The CDR3 has 13 amino acids. The CDR3 is CASSLAGIGGYTF. CDR3 in DNA: TGCGCCAGCAGCTTGGCGGGTATCGGTGGCTACACCTTC.

The V call is TRBV2, the J call TRBJ1-4; D unclear. This CDR3 spans 14 amino acids. Germline V gene sequence: CDR1 SNHLY, CDR2 FYNNEI. Between the trimmed V and J ends, which lost 7 bases and 7 bases, there was a span of 16 bases. The CDR3 reads CASIVESRGEKLFF. The CDR3 coding sequence is TGTGCCAGCATTGTCGAGAGCCGGGGTGAAAAACTGTTTTTT. The variable domain in full, completed from reference TRBV2 and TRBJ1-4, reads EPEVTQTPSHQVTQMGQEVILRCVPISNHLYFYWYRQILGQKVEFLVSFYNNEISEKSEIFDDQFSVERPDGSNFTLKIRSTKLEDSAMYFCASIVESRGEKLFFGSGTQLSVL.

The chain carries TRBV2 and TRBJ2-7; 11 bases fit TRBD1. Germline-derived CDR1 and CDR2 are SNHLY and FYNNEI. The CDR3 length is 13 residues. J gave up 7 bases and V 8 bases, and 7 bases lay outside the gene matches. CDR3 sequence: CASAGQGAWEQYF. CDR3 in DNA: TGTGCCAGCGCTGGACAGGGGGCGTGGGAGCAGTACTTC.

This sequence joins TRBV7-8 and TRBJ2-7, with 7 bases lining up with TRBD1. Germline V lookup: CDR1 SGHVS, CDR2 FQNEAQ. This CDR3 comprises 14 residues. The V gene end was trimmed by 4 bases and the J gene end by 9 bases; junction bases not matched to a gene: 12. CDR3 in DNA: TGTGCCAGCAGCTCGGGACAGTCCCTAACGAGGCAGTACTTC. Its protein is CASSSGQSLTRQYF.